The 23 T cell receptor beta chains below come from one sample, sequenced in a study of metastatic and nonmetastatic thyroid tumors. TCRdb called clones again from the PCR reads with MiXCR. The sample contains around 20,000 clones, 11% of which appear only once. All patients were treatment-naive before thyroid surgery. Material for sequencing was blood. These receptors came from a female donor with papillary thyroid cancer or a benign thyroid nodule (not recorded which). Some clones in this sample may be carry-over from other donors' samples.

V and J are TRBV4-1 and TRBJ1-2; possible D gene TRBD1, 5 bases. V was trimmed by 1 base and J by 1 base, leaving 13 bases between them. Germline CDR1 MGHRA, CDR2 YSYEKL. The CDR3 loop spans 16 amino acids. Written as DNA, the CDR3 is TGCGCCAGCAGCCAAGGTGTCGACAGAGGTAACTATGGCTACACCTTC. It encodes CASSQGVDRGNYGYTF.

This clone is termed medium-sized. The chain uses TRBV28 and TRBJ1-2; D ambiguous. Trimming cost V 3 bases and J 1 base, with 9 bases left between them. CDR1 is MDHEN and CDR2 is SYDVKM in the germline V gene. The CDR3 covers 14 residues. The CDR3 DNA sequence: TGTGCCAGCAGTTTTCAGCGGATTAACTATGGCTACACCTTC. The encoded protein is CASSFQRINYGYTF.

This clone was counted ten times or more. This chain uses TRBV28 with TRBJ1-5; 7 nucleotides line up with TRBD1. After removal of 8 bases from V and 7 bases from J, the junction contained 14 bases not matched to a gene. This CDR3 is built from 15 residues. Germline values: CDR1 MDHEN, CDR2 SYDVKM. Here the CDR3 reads CASQASTGVRQPQHF. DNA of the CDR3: TGTGCCAGCCAAGCCTCAACAGGGGTGCGGCAGCCCCAGCATTTT.

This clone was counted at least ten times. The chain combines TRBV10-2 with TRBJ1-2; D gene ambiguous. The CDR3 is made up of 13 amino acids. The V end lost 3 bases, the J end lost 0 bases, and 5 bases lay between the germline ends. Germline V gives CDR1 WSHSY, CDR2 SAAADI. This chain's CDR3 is CASSEGPNYGYTF. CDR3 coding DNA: TGCGCCAGCAGTGAAGGACCTAACTATGGCTACACCTTC.

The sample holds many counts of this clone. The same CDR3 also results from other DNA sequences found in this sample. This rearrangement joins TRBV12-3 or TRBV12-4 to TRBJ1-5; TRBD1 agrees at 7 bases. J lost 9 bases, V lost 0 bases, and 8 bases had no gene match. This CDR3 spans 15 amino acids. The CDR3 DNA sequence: TGTGCCAGCAGTTTAGCGCGGGACAGAGATCGGCCCCAGCATTTT. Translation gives CASSLARDRDRPQHF.

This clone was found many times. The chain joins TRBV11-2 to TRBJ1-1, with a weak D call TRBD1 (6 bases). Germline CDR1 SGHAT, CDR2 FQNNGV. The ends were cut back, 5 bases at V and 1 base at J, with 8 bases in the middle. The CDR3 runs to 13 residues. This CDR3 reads CASSQDRNTEAFF. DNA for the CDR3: TGTGCCAGCAGCCAGGACAGGAACACTGAAGCTTTCTTT.

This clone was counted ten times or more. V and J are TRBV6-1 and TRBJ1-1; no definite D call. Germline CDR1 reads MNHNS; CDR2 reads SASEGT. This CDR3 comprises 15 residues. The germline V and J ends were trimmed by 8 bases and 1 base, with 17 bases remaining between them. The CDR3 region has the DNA TGTGCCAGCTATTACCCCGGACTACCGAACACTGAAGCTTTCTTT. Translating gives CASYYPGLPNTEAFF.

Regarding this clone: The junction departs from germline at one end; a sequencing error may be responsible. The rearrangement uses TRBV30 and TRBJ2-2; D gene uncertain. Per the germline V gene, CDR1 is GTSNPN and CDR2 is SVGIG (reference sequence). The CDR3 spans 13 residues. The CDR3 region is CSWTWSDTGELFF. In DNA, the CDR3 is TGTTCCTGGACCTGGTCTGACACCGGAGAGCTGTTTTTT.

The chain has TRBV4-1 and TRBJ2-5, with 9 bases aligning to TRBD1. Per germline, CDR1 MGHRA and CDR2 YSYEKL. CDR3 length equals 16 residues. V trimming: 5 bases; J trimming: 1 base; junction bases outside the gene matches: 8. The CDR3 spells CASSEAQGATQETQYF. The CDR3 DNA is TGCGCCAGCAGCGAGGCACAGGGGGCAACCCAAGAGACCCAGTACTTC.

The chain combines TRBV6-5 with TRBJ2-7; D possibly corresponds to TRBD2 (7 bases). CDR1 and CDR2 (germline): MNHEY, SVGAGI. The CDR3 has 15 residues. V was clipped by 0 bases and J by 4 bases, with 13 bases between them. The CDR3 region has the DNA TGTGCCAGCAGTTACTCTCAGGGAGGGGGTTACGAGCAGTACTTC. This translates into CASSYSQGGGYEQYF.

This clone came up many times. CDR3 bases: TGTGCCAGCAGTAAGGGGGCAAACTCCTACAATGAGCAGTTCTTC. Encoded protein: CASSKGANSYNEQFF. The chain has TRBV28 and TRBJ2-1, with 7 bases matching TRBD1. CDR3 length: 15 amino acids. Germline V gene data show CDR1 as MDHEN and CDR2 as SYDVKM. V gave up 5 bases and J gave up 0 bases; unmatched junction bases: 4.

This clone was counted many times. The CDR3 region has the DNA TGTGCCAGCAGTCCACTGACAGGGAGGGGGTACATTCAGTACTTC. Its protein is CASSPLTGRGYIQYF. The gene calls are TRBV28 and TRBJ2-4; D tentatively reads TRBD1 or TRBD2 (7 bases each). V was pared by 5 bases and J by 8 bases, with 19 bases between. The length of the CDR3 is 15 residues. Germline V lookup: CDR1 MDHEN, CDR2 SYDVKM.

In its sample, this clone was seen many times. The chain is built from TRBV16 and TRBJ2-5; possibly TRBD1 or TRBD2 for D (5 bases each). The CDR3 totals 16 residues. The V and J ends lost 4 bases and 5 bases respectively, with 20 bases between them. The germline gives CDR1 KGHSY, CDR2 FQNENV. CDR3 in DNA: TGTGCCAGCAGCCCGGACGGGGCGGGTAAATCGGAGACCCAGTACTTC. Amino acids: CASSPDGAGKSETQYF.

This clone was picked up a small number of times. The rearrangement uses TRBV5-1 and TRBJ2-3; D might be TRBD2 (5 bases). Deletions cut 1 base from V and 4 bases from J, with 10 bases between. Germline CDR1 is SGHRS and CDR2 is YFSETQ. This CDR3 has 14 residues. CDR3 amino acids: CASSLYGGADTQYF. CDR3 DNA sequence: TGCGCCAGCAGCTTGTACGGAGGTGCAGATACGCAGTATTTT. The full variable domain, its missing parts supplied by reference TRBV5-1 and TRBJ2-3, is KAGVTQTPRYLIKTRGQQVTLSCSPISGHRSVSWYQQTPGQGLQFLFEYFSETQRNKGNFPGRFSGRQFSNSRSEMNVSTLELGDSALYLCASSLYGGADTQYFGPGTRLTVL.

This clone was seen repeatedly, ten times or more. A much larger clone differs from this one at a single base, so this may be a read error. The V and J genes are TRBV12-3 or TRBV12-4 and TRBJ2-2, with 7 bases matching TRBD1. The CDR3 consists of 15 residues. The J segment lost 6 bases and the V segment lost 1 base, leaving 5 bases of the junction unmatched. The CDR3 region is CASSLGSGGPGELFF. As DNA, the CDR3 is TGTGCCAGCAGTTTAGGGTCAGGGGGACCCGGGGAGCTGTTTTTT.

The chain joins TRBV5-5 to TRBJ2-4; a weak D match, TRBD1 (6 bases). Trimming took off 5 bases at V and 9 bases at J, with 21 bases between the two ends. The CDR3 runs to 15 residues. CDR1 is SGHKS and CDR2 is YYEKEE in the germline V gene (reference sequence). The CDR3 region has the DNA TGTGCCAGCAGACCGCAGACAGGTACTGGTGGCATTCAGTACTTC. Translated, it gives CASRPQTGTGGIQYF.

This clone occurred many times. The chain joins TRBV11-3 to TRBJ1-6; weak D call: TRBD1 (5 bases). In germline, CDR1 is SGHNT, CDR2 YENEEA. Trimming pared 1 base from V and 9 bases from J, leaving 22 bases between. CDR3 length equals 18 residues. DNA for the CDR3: TGTGCCAGCAGCTTAGGTTCTGGTAGGGGACCCGCCTCTTCACCCCTCCACTTT. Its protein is CASSLGSGRGPASSPLHF.

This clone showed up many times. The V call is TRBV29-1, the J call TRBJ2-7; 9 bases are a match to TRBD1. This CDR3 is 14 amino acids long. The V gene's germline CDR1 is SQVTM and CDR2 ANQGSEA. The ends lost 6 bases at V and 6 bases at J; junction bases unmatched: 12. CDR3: CSVNAGTGIIEQYF. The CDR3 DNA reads TGCAGCGTCAACGCGGGGACAGGGATTATCGAGCAGTACTTC.

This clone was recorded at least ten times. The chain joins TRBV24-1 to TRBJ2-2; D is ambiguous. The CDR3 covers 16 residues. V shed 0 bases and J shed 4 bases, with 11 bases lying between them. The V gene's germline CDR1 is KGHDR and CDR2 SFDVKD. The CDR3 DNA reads TGTGCCACCAGTGATTTGCTAGACTCGGGCACCGGGGAGCTGTTTTTT. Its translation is CATSDLLDSGTGELFF.

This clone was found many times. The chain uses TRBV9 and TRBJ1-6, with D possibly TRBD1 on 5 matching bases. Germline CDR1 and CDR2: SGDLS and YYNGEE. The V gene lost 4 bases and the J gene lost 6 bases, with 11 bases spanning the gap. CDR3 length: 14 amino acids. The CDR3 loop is CASSTRQSNSPLHF. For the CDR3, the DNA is TGTGCCAGCAGCACTCGACAGAGTAATTCACCCCTCCACTTT.

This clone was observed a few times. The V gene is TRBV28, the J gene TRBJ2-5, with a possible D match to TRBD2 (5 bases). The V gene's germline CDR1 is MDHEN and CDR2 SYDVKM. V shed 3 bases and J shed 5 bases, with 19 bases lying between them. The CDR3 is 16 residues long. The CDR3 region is CASSFLASTEEETQYF. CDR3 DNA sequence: TGTGCCAGCAGTTTTTTAGCGTCTACGGAGGAGGAGACCCAGTACTTC.

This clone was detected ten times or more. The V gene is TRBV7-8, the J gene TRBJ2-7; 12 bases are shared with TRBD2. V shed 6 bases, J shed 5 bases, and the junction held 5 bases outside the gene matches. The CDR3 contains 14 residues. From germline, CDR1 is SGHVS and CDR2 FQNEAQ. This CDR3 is CASSLAGGPDEQYF. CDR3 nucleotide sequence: TGTGCCAGCAGTCTAGCGGGAGGGCCTGACGAGCAGTACTTC.

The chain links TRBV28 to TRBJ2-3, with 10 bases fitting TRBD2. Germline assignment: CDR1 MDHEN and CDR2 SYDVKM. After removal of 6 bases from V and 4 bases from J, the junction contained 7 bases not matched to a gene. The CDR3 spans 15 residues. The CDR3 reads CASSPSGRESDTQYF. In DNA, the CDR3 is TGTGCCAGCAGCCCAAGCGGGAGGGAGTCAGATACGCAGTATTTT.